These 18 T cell receptor beta chains came from one sample sequenced in a study of shared clonotypes between healthy human individuals. The protocol was immunoSEQ multiplex PCR, while the TCRdb copy is restricted to in-frame clones and leaves out a portion. The sample records roughly 2.5 million clones, just over 90% being singletons. Sequenced: naive CD4+ T cells sorted from blood. Sample subset: CD45RA+ positively selected. The receptors were gathered from a man younger than 35 in good health.

The V gene is TRBV19, the J gene TRBJ1-5, with 7 bases that match TRBD1. Trimming cost V 9 bases and J 4 bases; bases outside gene matches: 6. Germline V gives CDR1 LNHDA, CDR2 SQIVND (reference sequence). The CDR3 totals 13 residues. The CDR3 is CASRKGANQPQHF. The CDR3 nucleotides read TGTGCCAGCCGAAAGGGGGCAAATCAGCCCCAGCATTTT.

CDR3 region: CASSPILAANSYNEQFF. In DNA, the CDR3 is TGTGCCAGCAGCCCCATACTAGCGGCGAACTCCTACAATGAGCAGTTCTTC. The chain joins TRBV7-9 to TRBJ2-1; 8 bases line up with TRBD2. CDR1 SEHNR and CDR2 FQNEAQ come from the germline V gene (reference sequence). The CDR3 is made up of 17 amino acids. V lost 5 bases, J lost 0 bases, and 9 bases stayed unmatched.

J is TRBJ1-6 and V is TRBV30; TRBD1 matches at 9 bases. The CDR3 is 13 residues long. Trimming at V came to 4 bases and at J to 10 bases, leaving 5 bases not matched to a gene. CDR1 GTSNPN and CDR2 SVGIG come from the germline V gene (reference sequence). CDR3 protein: CAWNRDRASPLHF. DNA of the CDR3: TGTGCCTGGAACAGGGACAGGGCATCACCCCTCCACTTT. Based on the CDR3 plus reference TRBV30 and TRBJ1-6, the full variable domain is SQTIHQWPATLVQPVGSPLSLECTVEGTSNPNLYWYRQAAGRGLQLLFYSVGIGQISSEVPQNLSASRPQDRQFILSSKKLLLSDSGFYLCAWNRDRASPLHFGNGTRLTVT.

The table lists this clone with a count of one. This rearrangement joins TRBV18 to TRBJ2-7; 10 nucleotides match TRBD2. Germline CDR1 reads KGHSH; CDR2 reads LQKENI. The CDR3 covers 15 residues. Trimming removed 5 bases from V and 0 bases from J; junction bases left unmatched: 4. CDR3 protein: CASSSTSGVSYEQYF. In DNA form, the CDR3 reads TGTGCCAGCTCAAGCACTAGCGGGGTCTCCTACGAGCAGTACTTC. Complete variable domain (other parts from reference TRBV18 and TRBJ2-7): NAGVMQNPRHLVRRRGQEARLRCSPMKGHSHVYWYRQLPEEGLKFMVYLQKENIIDESGMPKERFSAEFPKEGPSILRIQQVVRGDSAAYFCASSSTSGVSYEQYFGPGTRLTVT.

This clone was recorded once. The chain links TRBV18 to TRBJ2-1, with D possibly matching TRBD1 (7 bases). CDR1 is KGHSH, CDR2 LQKENI, per germline. This CDR3 has 19 amino acids. V was trimmed by 5 bases and J by 0 bases, leaving 23 bases between them. CDR3 DNA sequence: TGTGCCAGCTCAAGAATCGGAGGGGGCTCGACAAGCTCCTACAATGAGCAGTTCTTC. This gives the protein CASSRIGGGSTSSYNEQFF.

V and J are TRBV11-2 and TRBJ2-3; 7 positions agree with TRBD2. CDR1 and CDR2 from the germline V gene are SGHAT and FQNNGV. The CDR3 sequence is 13 residues long. With V trimmed by 1 base and J by 12 bases, 7 bases remained unmatched. This CDR3 is CASSLAAGVSQYF. CDR3 sequence (DNA): TGTGCCAGCAGCTTAGCGGCGGGAGTTAGCCAGTATTTT. The full variable domain, rest sourced from reference TRBV11-2 and TRBJ2-3, is EAGVAQSPRYKIIEKRQSVAFWCNPISGHATLYWYQQILGQGPKLLIQFQNNGVVDDSQLPKDRFSAERLKGVDSTLKIQPAKLEDSAVYLCASSLAAGVSQYFGPGTRLTVL.

The J gene is TRBJ1-2, the V gene TRBV4-1; D is unresolved. Trimming took 0 bases from V and 4 from J, leaving 12 bases between them. CDR3 length: 15 amino acids. CDR1 is MGHRA, CDR2 YSYEKL, per germline. The CDR3 sequence is CASSQERQQIYGYTF. As DNA, the CDR3 is TGCGCCAGCAGCCAAGAACGTCAACAGATCTATGGCTACACCTTC.

This clone came up once. The CDR3: CASSVGSTGGRGTEAFF. Written as DNA, the CDR3 is TGTGCCAGCAGCGTAGGTTCAACAGGGGGCCGGGGAACTGAAGCTTTCTTT. The J gene is TRBJ1-1, the V gene TRBV9, with 9 positions matching TRBD1. The CDR3 is 17 residues long. V dropped 0 bases and J dropped 5; count of bases not matched to a gene: 11. Germline CDR1 SGDLS, CDR2 YYNGEE.

V usage is TRBV6-4 and J usage is TRBJ2-2, with TRBD2 matching 9 bases. The CDR3 totals 15 residues. Losses at the gene ends were 8 bases for V and 1 base for J; bases not matched to a gene: 5. CDR1 and CDR2 from the germline V gene are MRHNA and SNTAGT. CDR3 region: CASPGLALNTGELFF. DNA of the CDR3: TGTGCCAGCCCGGGACTAGCATTGAACACCGGGGAGCTGTTTTTT.

Points on this clone: Other DNA variants within this sample encode the same CDR3. The chain uses TRBV15 and TRBJ2-7; 7 bases fit TRBD1. V lost 5 bases to trimming and J lost 0 bases; unmatched junction nucleotides: 4. Germline CDR1 and CDR2: LNHNV and YYDKDF (reference sequence). The CDR3 is 14 amino acids. CDR3 nucleotides: TGTGCCACCAGCCGGGACAGTAGCTCCTACGAGCAGTACTTC. It specifies CATSRDSSSYEQYF.

J is TRBJ1-5 and V is TRBV16; D call uncertain. V lost 0 bases, J lost 4 bases, and 13 bases lay in between. Per germline, CDR1 KGHSY and CDR2 FQNENV. CDR3 length: 16 amino acids. The CDR3 region has the DNA TGTGCCAGCAGCCAATCGGCCGGCAGTTTTAATCAGCCCCAGCATTTT. Amino acids: CASSQSAGSFNQPQHF.

The chain employs TRBV6-1 and TRBJ2-1; a possible D gene is TRBD2 (7 bases). This CDR3 has 16 amino acids. CDR1 is MNHNS and CDR2 is SASEGT in the germline V gene. V was cut by 2 bases and J by 5 bases, with 16 bases left in between. CDR3 nucleotide sequence: TGTGCCAGCAGTGAAAAGAGGCGGGGGCTCAACAATGAGCAGTTCTTC. This codes for CASSEKRRGLNNEQFF.

This chain links TRBV6-1 with TRBJ2-2, with D possibly being TRBD1 (6 bases). Trimming cost V 1 base and J 8 bases, with 11 bases left between them. The CDR3 contains 14 residues. The germline V gene encodes CDR1 MNHNS and CDR2 SASEGT. The CDR3 coding sequence is TGTGCCAGCAGTGAAGGTCAGGGGACGGGGGAGCTGTTTTTT. Translation: CASSEGQGTGELFF.

V gene TRBV30 combines with J gene TRBJ2-1; D call uncertain. The V gene's germline CDR1 is GTSNPN and CDR2 SVGIG (reference sequence). This CDR3 is built from 15 residues. Trimming cost V 0 bases and J 6 bases, with 15 bases left between them. The CDR3 region is CAWSVTFTTSNEQFF. As DNA, the CDR3 is TGTGCCTGGAGTGTAACATTCACAACCTCCAATGAGCAGTTCTTC.

The chain couples TRBV19 to TRBJ2-3, with 10 nucleotides matching TRBD2. Germline V lookup: CDR1 LNHDA, CDR2 SQIVND (reference sequence). The CDR3 has 13 residues. After removal of 10 bases from V and 6 bases from J, the junction contained 7 bases not matched to a gene. The CDR3 region has the DNA TGTGCCACCATAGCGGGAGGAAGGGATACGCAGTATTTT. The encoded protein is CATIAGGRDTQYF.

The V gene is TRBV2, the J gene TRBJ1-4; TRBD1 agrees at 8 bases. The V segment lost 7 bases and the J segment 4 bases; nucleotides outside the gene matches: 8. The CDR3 is made up of 15 amino acids. CDR1 and CDR2 (germline): SNHLY, FYNNEI. CDR3 loop: CASTQGQGVNEKLFF. The CDR3 DNA is TGTGCCAGCACCCAAGGACAGGGAGTTAATGAAAAACTGTTTTTT.

The chain links TRBV27 to TRBJ2-2; 9 bases line up with TRBD1. Germline CDR1 MNHEY, CDR2 SMNVEV (reference sequence). V trimming: 5 bases; J trimming: 5 bases; junction bases outside the gene matches: 6. CDR3 size: 15 residues. The CDR3 spells CASSGTGPMTGELFF. CDR3 sequence (DNA): TGTGCCAGCAGTGGGACAGGGCCAATGACCGGGGAGCTGTTTTTT.

Worth noting for this clone: Other DNA sequences in this sample translate to the same CDR3. This chain uses TRBV30 with TRBJ1-1; TRBD1 agrees at 10 bases. This CDR3 has 14 residues. Losses at the gene ends were 3 bases for V and 1 base for J; bases not matched to a gene: 2. The V gene's germline CDR1 is GTSNPN and CDR2 SVGIG (reference sequence). The CDR3 protein is CAWRGQGSNTEAFF. CDR3 DNA: TGTGCCTGGAGGGGACAGGGGTCGAACACTGAAGCTTTCTTT.